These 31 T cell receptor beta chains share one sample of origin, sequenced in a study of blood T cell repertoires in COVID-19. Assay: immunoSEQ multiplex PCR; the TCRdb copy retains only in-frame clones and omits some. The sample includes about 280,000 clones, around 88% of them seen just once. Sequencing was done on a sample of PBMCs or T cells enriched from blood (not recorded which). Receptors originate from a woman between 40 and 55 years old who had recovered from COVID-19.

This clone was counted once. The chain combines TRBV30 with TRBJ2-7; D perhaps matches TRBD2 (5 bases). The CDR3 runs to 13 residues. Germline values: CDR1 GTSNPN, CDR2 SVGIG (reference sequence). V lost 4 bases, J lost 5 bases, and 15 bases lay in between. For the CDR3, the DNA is TGTGCCTGGAATCGCCTAGGGCGGGACGAGCAGTACTTC. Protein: CAWNRLGRDEQYF.

Here the CDR3 DNA reads TGTGCCAGCTCACCACAGGGATTCAGGGCAACTAATGAAAAACTGTTTTTT. Its protein product is CASSPQGFRATNEKLFF. The chain is built from TRBV18 and TRBJ1-4; tentative D call: TRBD1 (5 bases). Trimming took 1 base from V and 0 from J, leaving 12 bases between them. In germline, CDR1 is KGHSH, CDR2 LQKENI. The CDR3 spans 17 residues. The full variable domain, rest sourced from reference TRBV18 and TRBJ1-4, is NAGVMQNPRHLVRRRGQEARLRCSPMKGHSHVYWYRQLPEEGLKFMVYLQKENIIDESGMPKERFSAEFPKEGPSILRIQQVVRGDSAAYFCASSPQGFRATNEKLFFGSGTQLSVL.

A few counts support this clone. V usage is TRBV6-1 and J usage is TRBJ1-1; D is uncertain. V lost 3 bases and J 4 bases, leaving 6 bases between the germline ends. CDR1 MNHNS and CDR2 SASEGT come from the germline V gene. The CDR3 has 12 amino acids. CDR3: CASSDRVTEAFF. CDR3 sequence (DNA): TGTGCCAGCAGTGATCGGGTCACTGAAGCTTTCTTT.

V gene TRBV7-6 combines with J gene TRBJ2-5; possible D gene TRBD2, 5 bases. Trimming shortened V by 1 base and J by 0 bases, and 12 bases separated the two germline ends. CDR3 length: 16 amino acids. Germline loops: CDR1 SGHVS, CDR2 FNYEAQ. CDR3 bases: TGTGCCAGCAGCTTAGGCGGGTTCGGATACCAAGAGACCCAGTACTTC. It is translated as CASSLGGFGYQETQYF.

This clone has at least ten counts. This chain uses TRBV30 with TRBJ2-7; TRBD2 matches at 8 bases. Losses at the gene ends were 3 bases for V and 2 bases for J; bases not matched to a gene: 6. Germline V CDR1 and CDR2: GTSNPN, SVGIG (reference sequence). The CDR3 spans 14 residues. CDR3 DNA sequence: TGTGCCTGGAGCGTAGGACTAGCTCCCTACGAGCAGTACTTC. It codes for CAWSVGLAPYEQYF.

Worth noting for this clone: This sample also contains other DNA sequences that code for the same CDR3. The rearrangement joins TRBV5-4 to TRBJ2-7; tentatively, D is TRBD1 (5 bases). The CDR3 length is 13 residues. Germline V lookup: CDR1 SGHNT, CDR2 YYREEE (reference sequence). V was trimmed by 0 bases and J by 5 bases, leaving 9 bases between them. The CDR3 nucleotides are TGTGCCAGCAGCTTGGGGGGCGGCGACGAGCAGTACTTC. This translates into CASSLGGGDEQYF.

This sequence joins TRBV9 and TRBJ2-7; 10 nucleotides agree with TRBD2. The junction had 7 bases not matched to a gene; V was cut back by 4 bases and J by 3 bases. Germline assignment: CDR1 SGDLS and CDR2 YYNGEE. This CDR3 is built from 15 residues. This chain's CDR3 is CASSPRAGGIYEQYF. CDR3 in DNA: TGTGCCAGCAGCCCCCGAGCGGGAGGGATCTACGAGCAGTACTTC.

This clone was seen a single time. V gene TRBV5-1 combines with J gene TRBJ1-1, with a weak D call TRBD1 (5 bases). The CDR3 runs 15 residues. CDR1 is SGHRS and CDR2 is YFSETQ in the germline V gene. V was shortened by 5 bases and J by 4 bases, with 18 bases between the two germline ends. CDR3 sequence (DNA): TGCGCCAGCAGTTACTCCGGGGGGGACGGCACTGAAGCTTTCTTT. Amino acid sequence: CASSYSGGDGTEAFF.

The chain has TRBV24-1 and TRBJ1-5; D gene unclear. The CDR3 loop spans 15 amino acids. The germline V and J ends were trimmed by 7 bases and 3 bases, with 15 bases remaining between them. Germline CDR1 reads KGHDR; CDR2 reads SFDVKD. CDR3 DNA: TGTGCCACCAGCCCCCCGAGCCCTGACAATCAGCCCCAGCATTTT. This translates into CATSPPSPDNQPQHF.

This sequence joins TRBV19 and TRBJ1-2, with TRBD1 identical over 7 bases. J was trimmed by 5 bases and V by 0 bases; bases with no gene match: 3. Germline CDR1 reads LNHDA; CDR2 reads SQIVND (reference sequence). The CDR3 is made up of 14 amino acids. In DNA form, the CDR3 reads TGTGCCAGTAGTATAGAAGGCAGGGGGTATGGCTACACCTTC. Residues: CASSIEGRGYGYTF. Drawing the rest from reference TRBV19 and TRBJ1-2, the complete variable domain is DGGITQSPKYLFRKEGQNVTLSCEQNLNHDAMYWYRQDPGQGLRLIYYSQIVNDFQKGDIAEGYSVSREKKESFPLTVTSAQKNPTAFYLCASSIEGRGYGYTFGSGTRLTVV.

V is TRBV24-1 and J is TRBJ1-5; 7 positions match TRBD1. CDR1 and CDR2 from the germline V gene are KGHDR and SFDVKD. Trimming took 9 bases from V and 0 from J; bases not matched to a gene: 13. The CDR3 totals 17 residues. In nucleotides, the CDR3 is TGTGCCACCCGACCTCAGGGGGACAGCAGTAGCAATCAGCCCCAGCATTTT. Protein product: CATRPQGDSSSNQPQHF.

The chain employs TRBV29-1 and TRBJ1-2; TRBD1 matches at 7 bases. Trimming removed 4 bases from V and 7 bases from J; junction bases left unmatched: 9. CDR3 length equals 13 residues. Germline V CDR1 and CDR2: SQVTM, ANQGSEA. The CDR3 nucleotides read TGCAGCGTTGGTGACAGGGATCCCTTTGGCTACACCTTC. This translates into CSVGDRDPFGYTF.

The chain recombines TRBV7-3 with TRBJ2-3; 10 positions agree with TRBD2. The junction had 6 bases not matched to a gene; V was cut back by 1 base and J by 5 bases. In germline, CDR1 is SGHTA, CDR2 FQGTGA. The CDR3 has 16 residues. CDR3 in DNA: TGTGCCAGCAGCTTAAGGGCTAGCGGGAGCGGAGATACGCAGTATTTT. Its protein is CASSLRASGSGDTQYF.

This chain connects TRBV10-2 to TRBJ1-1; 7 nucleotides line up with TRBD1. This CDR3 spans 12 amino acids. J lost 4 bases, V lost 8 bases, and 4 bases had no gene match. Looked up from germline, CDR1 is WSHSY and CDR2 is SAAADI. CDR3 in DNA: TGCGCCAGCGGGGGACAGCGCACTGAAGCTTTCTTT. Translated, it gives CASGGQRTEAFF.

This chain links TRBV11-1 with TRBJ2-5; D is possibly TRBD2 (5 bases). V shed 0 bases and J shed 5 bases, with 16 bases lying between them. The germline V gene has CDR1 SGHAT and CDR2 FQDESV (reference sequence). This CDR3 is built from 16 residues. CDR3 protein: CASSLALNPTGETQYF. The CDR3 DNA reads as TGTGCCAGCAGCTTAGCTCTAAACCCAACGGGGGAGACCCAGTACTTC.

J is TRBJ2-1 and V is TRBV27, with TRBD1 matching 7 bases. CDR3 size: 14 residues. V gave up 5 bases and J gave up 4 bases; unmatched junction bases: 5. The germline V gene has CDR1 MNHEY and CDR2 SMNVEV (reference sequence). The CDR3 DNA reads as TGTGCCAGCAGTGCCGGGACAGCTTACAATGAGCAGTTCTTC. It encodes CASSAGTAYNEQFF.

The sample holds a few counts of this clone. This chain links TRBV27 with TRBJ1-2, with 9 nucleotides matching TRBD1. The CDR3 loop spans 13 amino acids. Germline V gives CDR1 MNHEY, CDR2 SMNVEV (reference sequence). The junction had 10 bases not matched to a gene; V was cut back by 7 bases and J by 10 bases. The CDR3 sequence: CASNTGQGTSYTF. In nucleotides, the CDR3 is TGTGCCAGCAATACGGGACAGGGAACCTCCTACACCTTC.

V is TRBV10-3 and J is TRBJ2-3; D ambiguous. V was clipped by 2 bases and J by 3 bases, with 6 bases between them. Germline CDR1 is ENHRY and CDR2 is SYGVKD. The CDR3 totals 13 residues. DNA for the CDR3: TGTGCCATCAGTGAGCCCGGGACAGATACGCAGTATTTT. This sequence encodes CAISEPGTDTQYF.

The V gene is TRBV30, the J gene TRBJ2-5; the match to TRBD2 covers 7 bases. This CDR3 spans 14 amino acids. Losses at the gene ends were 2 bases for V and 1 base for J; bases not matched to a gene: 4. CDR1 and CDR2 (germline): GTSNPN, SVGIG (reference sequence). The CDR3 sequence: CAWSIWEGQETQYF. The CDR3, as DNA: TGTGCCTGGAGTATCTGGGAGGGCCAAGAGACCCAGTACTTC.

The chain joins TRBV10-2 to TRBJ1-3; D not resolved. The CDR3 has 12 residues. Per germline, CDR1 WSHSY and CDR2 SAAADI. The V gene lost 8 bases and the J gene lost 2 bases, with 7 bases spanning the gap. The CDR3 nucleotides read TGCGCCAGCGGCACGACTGGAAACACCATATATTTT. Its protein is CASGTTGNTIYF.

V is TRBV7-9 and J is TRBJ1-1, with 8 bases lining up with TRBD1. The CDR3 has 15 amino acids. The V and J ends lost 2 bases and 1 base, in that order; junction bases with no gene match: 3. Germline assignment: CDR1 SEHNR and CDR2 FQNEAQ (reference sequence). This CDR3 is CASSLPRGRNTEAFF. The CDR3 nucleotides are TGTGCCAGCAGCTTACCCAGGGGGCGGAACACTGAAGCTTTCTTT.

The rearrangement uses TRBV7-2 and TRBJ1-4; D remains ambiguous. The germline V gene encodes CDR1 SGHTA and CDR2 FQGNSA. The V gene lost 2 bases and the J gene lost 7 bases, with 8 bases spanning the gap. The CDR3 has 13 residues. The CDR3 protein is CASSLMGSEKLFF. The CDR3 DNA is TGTGCCAGCAGCTTAATGGGGAGTGAAAAACTGTTTTTT.

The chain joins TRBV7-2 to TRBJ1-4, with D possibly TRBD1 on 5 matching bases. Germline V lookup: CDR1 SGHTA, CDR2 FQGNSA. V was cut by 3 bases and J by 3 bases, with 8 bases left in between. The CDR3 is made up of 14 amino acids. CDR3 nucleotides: TGTGCCAGCAGCTTTGACAGCTCTAATGAAAAACTGTTTTTT. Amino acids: CASSFDSSNEKLFF.

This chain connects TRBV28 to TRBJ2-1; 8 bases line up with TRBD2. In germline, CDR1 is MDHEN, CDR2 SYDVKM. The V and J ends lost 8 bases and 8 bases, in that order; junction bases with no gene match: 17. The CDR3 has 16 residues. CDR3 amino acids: CASGKIAGSIGDEQFF. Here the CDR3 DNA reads TGTGCCAGCGGGAAGATAGCGGGGTCCATCGGGGATGAGCAGTTCTTC.

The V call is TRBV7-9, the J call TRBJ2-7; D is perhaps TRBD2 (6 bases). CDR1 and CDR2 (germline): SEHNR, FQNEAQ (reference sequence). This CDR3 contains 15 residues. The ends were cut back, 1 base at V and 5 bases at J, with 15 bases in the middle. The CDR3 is CASSLGRGPGDEQYF. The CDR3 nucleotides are TGTGCCAGCAGCTTAGGACGCGGTCCGGGGGACGAGCAGTACTTC. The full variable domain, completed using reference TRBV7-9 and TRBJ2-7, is DTGVSQNPRHKITKRGQNVTFRCDPISEHNRLYWYRQTLGQGPEFLTYFQNEAQLEKSRLLSDRFSAERPKGSFSTLEIQRTEQGDSAMYLCASSLGRGPGDEQYFGPGTRLTVT.

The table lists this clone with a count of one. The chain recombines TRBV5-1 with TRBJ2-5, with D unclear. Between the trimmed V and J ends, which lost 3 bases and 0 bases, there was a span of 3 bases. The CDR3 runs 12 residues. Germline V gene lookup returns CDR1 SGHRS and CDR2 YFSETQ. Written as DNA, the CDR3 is TGCGCCAGCAGCTCAAACCAAGAGACCCAGTACTTC. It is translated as CASSSNQETQYF.

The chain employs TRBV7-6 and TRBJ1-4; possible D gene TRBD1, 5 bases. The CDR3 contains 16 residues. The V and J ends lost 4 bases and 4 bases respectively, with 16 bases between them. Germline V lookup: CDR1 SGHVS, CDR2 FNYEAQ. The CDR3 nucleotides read TGTGCCAGCAGCTCCGAAGGGGCGGCTATTAATGAAAAACTGTTTTTT. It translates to CASSSEGAAINEKLFF.

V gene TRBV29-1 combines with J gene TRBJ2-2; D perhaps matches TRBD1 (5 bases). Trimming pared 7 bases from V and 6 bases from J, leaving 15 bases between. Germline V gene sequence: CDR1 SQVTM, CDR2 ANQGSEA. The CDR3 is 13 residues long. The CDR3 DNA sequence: TGCAGCGGCAGGGTGAGGACCGCCGGGGAGCTGTTTTTT. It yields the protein CSGRVRTAGELFF.

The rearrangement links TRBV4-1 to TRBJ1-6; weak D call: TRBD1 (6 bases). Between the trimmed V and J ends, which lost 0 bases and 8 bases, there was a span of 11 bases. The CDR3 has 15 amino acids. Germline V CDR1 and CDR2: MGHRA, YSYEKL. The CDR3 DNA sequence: TGCGCCAGCAGCCAAGATCGGACAGCGGATTCACCCCTCCACTTT. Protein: CASSQDRTADSPLHF.

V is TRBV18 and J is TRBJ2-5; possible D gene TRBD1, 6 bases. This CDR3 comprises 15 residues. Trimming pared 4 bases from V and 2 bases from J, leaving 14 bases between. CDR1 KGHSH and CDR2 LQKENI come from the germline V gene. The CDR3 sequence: CASSQTLGQQETQYF. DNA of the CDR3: TGTGCCAGCTCACAAACTTTAGGACAGCAAGAGACCCAGTACTTC.

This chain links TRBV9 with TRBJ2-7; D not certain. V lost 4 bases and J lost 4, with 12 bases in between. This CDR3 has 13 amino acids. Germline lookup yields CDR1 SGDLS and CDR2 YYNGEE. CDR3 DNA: TGTGCCAGCAGCACCCCCCCCGGGTACGAGCAGTACTTC. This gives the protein CASSTPPGYEQYF. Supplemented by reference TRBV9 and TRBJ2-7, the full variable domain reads DSGVTQTPKHLITATGQRVTLRCSPRSGDLSVYWYQQSLDQGLQFLIQYYNGEERAKGNILERFSAQQFPDLHSELNLSSLELGDSALYFCASSTPPGYEQYFGPGTRLTVT.